This T cell receptor (beta chain) was sequenced during a study of graft-versus-host responses after intestinal transplantation. Study details: Every recipient underwent anti-thymocyte globulin induction, then tacrolimus and steroids for about three years.

Concerning this clone itself: Its matching antigen is unknown.

Processing of graft tissue released intraepithelial and lamina propria lymphocytes. The data were produced by immunoSEQ multiplex PCR, yet TCRdb's version contains in-frame clones alone and is incomplete. The sample lists more than 15,000 clones, 65% to 85% occurring once. The CDR3 is made up of 12 amino acids. V was trimmed by 4 bases and J by 4 bases, leaving 8 bases between them. The V gene's germline CDR1 is SGHDT and CDR2 YYEEEE. Findings and limits, study-wide: Elevated graft-versus-host to host-versus-graft clonal ratios in allografts were recorded for patients with graft-donor T cell macrochimerism. Some GvH clones appeared in ileal mucosa or blood before recipient bone marrow. After transplant, early declines in HvG clones were associated with peak levels of circulating GvH clones.

The origin of this receptor is a human patient who received an intestinal transplant, so some T cells may come from the graft donor. The chain employs TRBV5-6 and TRBJ1-1, with D maybe TRBD1 (6 bases). This material consisted of ileum tissue, taken roughly 450 days after intestinal transplant. CDR3 sequence: CASSPQGTEAFF. For the CDR3, the DNA is TGTGCCAGCAGCCCACAGGGCACTGAAGCTTTCTTT.